A selection of T cell receptor beta chains follows, all from one sample in a study of T cell changes during pregnancy in multiple sclerosis. This table comes from immunoSEQ multiplex PCR, and its TCRdb copy is limited to in-frame clones, with some not included. In the table there are over 45,000 clones, 85% to 90% of which are singletons. The material was peripheral blood, obtained in the first trimester of pregnancy. These receptors all stem from a female donor with multiple sclerosis, enrolled in a pregnancy study. CDR3s include the opening cysteine and the closing phenylalanine or tryptophan. The D gene is left open where the match is weak. Expanded clones get a size class; other rows say once, few or many, or leave the size out.

size,V,J,D,DNA,CDR3
NA,TRBV5-4,TRBJ1-2,NA,TGTGCCAGCAGCTTGGACGGGAATGGCTACACCTTC,CASSLDGNGYTF
NA,TRBV14,TRBJ1-4,NA,TGTGCCAGCACCCTAGGAGGAGCAGCTAATGAAAAACTGTTTTTT,CASTLGGAANEKLFF
NA,TRBV5-5,TRBJ2-7,NA,TGTGCCAGCAGCTTGCCGTTCTCCTACGAGCAGTACTTC,CASSLPFSYEQYF
NA,TRBV5-1,TRBJ2-2,NA,TGCGCCAGCAGCTTTGGGGCCGTCGGGAACACCGGGGAGCTGTTTTTT,CASSFGAVGNTGELFF
NA,TRBV7-2,TRBJ1-6,TRBD1,TGTGCCAGCAGCTTTGGACAGGGGGATAATTCACCCCTCCACTTT,CASSFGQGDNSPLHF
NA,TRBV27,TRBJ1-6,NA,TGTGCCAGCAGTTTTCGACAGCTTTCACCCCTCCACTTT,CASSFRQLSPLHF
NA,TRBV7-3,TRBJ1-1,TRBD1,TGTGCCAGCAGCTTAACAGGGGGCGACACTGAAGCTTTCTTT,CASSLTGGDTEAFF
NA,TRBV29-1,TRBJ2-1,NA,TGCAGCGTTGAATCTGGGGGGAATGAGCAGTTCTTC,CSVESGGNEQFF
NA,TRBV7-9,TRBJ2-1,TRBD2,TGTGCCAGCAGCTTCGGGGTACTAGCGGGGGGTCTGTTCTTC,CASSFGVLAGGLFF
few,TRBV2,TRBJ1-5,TRBD1,TGTGCCAGCAGTGCCGGGACAGGGGGCGTCAGAAACAATCAGCCCCAGCATTTT,CASSAGTGGVRNNQPQHF
NA,TRBV28,TRBJ2-7,NA,TGTGCCAGCCCCCCGACCGGACTGACCGTTACCTACGAGCAGTACTTC,CASPPTGLTVTYEQYF
NA,TRBV10-3,TRBJ2-3,NA,TGTGCCATCAAAGGGGGCACAGATACGCAGTATTTT,CAIKGGTDTQYF
NA,TRBV5-1,TRBJ1-1,TRBD1,TGCGCCAGCAGCTTGGTCGGGACAGACGCTGAAGCTTTCTTT,CASSLVGTDAEAFF
NA,TRBV7-3,TRBJ2-1,TRBD1,TGTGCCAGCAGTAGGGACAGTTCCTACAATGAGCAGTTCTTC,CASSRDSSYNEQFF
NA,TRBV27,TRBJ2-2,NA,TGTGCCAGCAGCCAATCTCGAGGCCACGCGAACACCGGGGAGCTGTTTTTT,CASSQSRGHANTGELFF
few,TRBV2,TRBJ2-7,NA,TGTGCCAGCACCCCGACGAGGGTAGGAGAGCAGTACTTC,CASTPTRVGEQYF
NA,TRBV29-1,TRBJ1-2,TRBD1,TGCAGCGTCAGGACAGGGGGACTCTATGGCTACACCTTC,CSVRTGGLYGYTF
NA,TRBV5-1,TRBJ2-2,TRBD2,TGCGCCAGCAGCCCTAGCGGGGGGGCGTACACCGGGGAGCTGTTTTTT,CASSPSGGAYTGELFF